These 27 T cell receptor beta chains originate from one sample sequenced in a study of T cell responses to AZD1222 COVID-19 vaccine. Method: immunoSEQ multiplex PCR; TCRdb's copy keeps in-frame clones and lacks some. The sample lists around 92,000 clones, approximately 91% occurring once. Specimen: peripheral blood, collected on day 0 of AZD1222 vaccination. The receptor set was obtained from an adult in good health.

The genes are TRBV4-1 and TRBJ2-4, with D tentatively TRBD1 or TRBD2 (5 bases each). CDR3 length equals 17 residues. Germline CDR1 is MGHRA and CDR2 is YSYEKL. Trimming cost V 1 base and J 6 bases, with 19 bases left between them. Written as DNA, the CDR3 is TGCGCCAGCAGCCAAGGCGCCCCAAGGGGCCGGGGAAACATTCAGTACTTC. This gives the protein CASSQGAPRGRGNIQYF.

V usage is TRBV19 and J usage is TRBJ2-3, with D perhaps TRBD1 (5 bases). This CDR3 is 13 amino acids long. The germline V and J ends were trimmed by 5 bases and 4 bases, with 10 bases remaining between them. CDR1 and CDR2 from the germline V gene are LNHDA and SQIVND (reference sequence). CDR3 loop: CASSSDRPDTQYF. CDR3 nucleotides: TGTGCCAGTAGTTCCGACAGACCAGATACGCAGTATTTT.

V and J are TRBV28 and TRBJ2-7; 8 positions match TRBD2. Trimming took 5 bases from V and 3 from J; bases not matched to a gene: 9. This CDR3 region has 15 residues. Germline CDR1 is MDHEN and CDR2 is SYDVKM. CDR3 nucleotide sequence: TGTGCCAGCAGTCGACCGCGCGGGGGGATCTACGAGCAGTACTTC. Amino acid sequence: CASSRPRGGIYEQYF.

The chain is built from TRBV18 and TRBJ2-2; D possibly corresponds to TRBD1 (6 bases). The CDR3 is 13 residues long. Trimming shortened V by 4 bases and J by 6 bases, and 9 bases separated the two germline ends. In germline, CDR1 is KGHSH, CDR2 LQKENI. The CDR3 here is CASSLQGSGELFF. CDR3 nucleotides: TGTGCCAGCTCACTACAGGGTTCCGGGGAGCTGTTTTTT.

CDR3 region: CASSFTPGQGFQPQHF. CDR3 bases: TGCGCCAGCAGCTTTACTCCGGGACAGGGATTTCAGCCCCAGCATTTT. The rearrangement joins TRBV5-1 to TRBJ1-5; TRBD1 matches at 9 bases. CDR3 length: 16 residues. Germline loops: CDR1 SGHRS, CDR2 YFSETQ. Losses at the gene ends were 2 bases for V and 6 bases for J; bases not matched to a gene: 9.

V usage is TRBV7-2 and J usage is TRBJ1-4, with 9 bases aligning to TRBD1. CDR3 length: 16 amino acids. From germline, CDR1 is SGHTA and CDR2 FQGNSA. J lost 8 bases, V lost 5 bases, and 12 bases had no gene match. CDR3 amino acids: CASSPPAGQGNEKLFF. The CDR3 region has the DNA TGTGCCAGCAGCCCCCCGGCAGGACAGGGGAACGAAAAACTGTTTTTT. Full variable domain (rest looked up from reference TRBV7-2 and TRBJ1-4): GAGVSQSPSNKVTEKGKDVELRCDPISGHTALYWYRQSLGQGLEFLIYFQGNSAPDKSGLPSDRFSAERTGGSVSTLTIQRTQQEDSAVYLCASSPPAGQGNEKLFFGSGTQLSVL.

The genes are TRBV18 and TRBJ2-2; tentative D call: TRBD2 (6 bases). Germline assignment: CDR1 KGHSH and CDR2 LQKENI. CDR3 length: 18 amino acids. V lost 2 bases and J lost 1, with 17 bases in between. The CDR3 loop reads CASSPEVPGVGNTGELFF. DNA of the CDR3: TGTGCCAGCTCACCAGAGGTTCCGGGAGTGGGGAACACCGGGGAGCTGTTTTTT.

The chain links TRBV7-8 to TRBJ1-5; 9 bases agree with TRBD1. This CDR3 comprises 16 residues. V lost 4 bases, J lost 4 bases, and 8 bases stayed unmatched. Looked up from germline, CDR1 is SGHVS and CDR2 is FQNEAQ. The CDR3 reads CASSSARTGVNQPQHF. CDR3 sequence (DNA): TGTGCCAGCAGCTCCGCCAGGACAGGGGTGAATCAGCCCCAGCATTTT.

The chain has TRBV5-4 and TRBJ2-5; TRBD2 might be the D (5 bases). Trimming took off 0 bases at V and 4 bases at J, with 16 bases between the two ends. The germline gives CDR1 SGHNT, CDR2 YYREEE (reference sequence). CDR3 length: 16 residues. The CDR3 DNA follows: TGTGCCAGCAGCTTGGCCGGGCTAGCACTTGGAGAGACCCAGTACTTC. Translating it yields CASSLAGLALGETQYF.

The V call is TRBV6-2 or TRBV6-3, the J call TRBJ2-1; 7 bases match TRBD1. In germline, CDR1 is MNHEY, CDR2 SVGEGT. Trimming at V came to 5 bases and at J to 5 bases, leaving 6 bases not matched to a gene. The CDR3 is 14 residues long. CDR3 DNA sequence: TGTGCCAGCAGTGCCTTTGACAGGGACAATGAGCAGTTCTTC. Protein sequence: CASSAFDRDNEQFF.

The V gene is TRBV25-1, the J gene TRBJ1-2; a weak D match, TRBD1 (5 bases). Per germline, CDR1 MGHDK and CDR2 SYGVNS. Deletions cut 8 bases from V and 1 base from J, with 8 bases between. There are 12 residues in the CDR3. The CDR3 coding sequence is TGTGCCAGCGGACACCTTAACTATGGCTACACCTTC. Amino acid sequence: CASGHLNYGYTF.

The CDR3 bases are TGTGCCACCAGCAGAGAGGGCAGGACAATGGGGGGCTACACCTTC. Its protein product is CATSREGRTMGGYTF. The chain combines TRBV15 with TRBJ1-2, with D possibly TRBD1 on 5 matching bases. Trimming took off 0 bases at V and 8 bases at J, with 16 bases between the two ends. Looked up from germline, CDR1 is LNHNV and CDR2 is YYDKDF (reference sequence). The CDR3 has 15 amino acids.

The genes are TRBV5-1 and TRBJ1-5; a possible D gene is TRBD1 (6 bases). The CDR3 runs 15 residues. CDR1 is SGHRS and CDR2 is YFSETQ in the germline V gene. V was pared by 2 bases and J by 5 bases, with 14 bases between. The CDR3, as DNA: TGCGCCAGCAGCTTCGCGGGGACAACGGATCAGCCCCAGCATTTT. Translated: CASSFAGTTDQPQHF.

The CDR3 DNA follows: TGTGCCAGCAGTGAATATTCCCCCGGAACCTACAATGAGCAGTTCTTC. It translates to CASSEYSPGTYNEQFF. The chain is built from TRBV25-1 and TRBJ2-1; D uncertain. Trimming shortened V by 0 bases and J by 2 bases, and 11 bases separated the two germline ends. The CDR3 spans 16 residues. CDR1 MGHDK and CDR2 SYGVNS come from the germline V gene.

The chain combines TRBV19 with TRBJ1-4; TRBD1 is a possible D gene (5 bases). This CDR3 comprises 18 residues. Germline assignment: CDR1 LNHDA and CDR2 SQIVND (reference sequence). The V end was cut by 3 bases, the J end by 3 bases, with 20 bases between. CDR3 DNA sequence: TGTGCCAGTAGTATCCATCCGGGGGGGTGGCCGTCTAATGAAAAACTGTTTTTT. Its protein is CASSIHPGGWPSNEKLFF.

The genes are TRBV6-1 and TRBJ1-5; weak D call: TRBD1 (5 bases). The CDR3 has 14 amino acids. The V gene lost 1 base and the J gene lost 6 bases, with 10 bases spanning the gap. Germline CDR1 MNHNS, CDR2 SASEGT. DNA of the CDR3: TGTGCCAGCAGTGAAGTCGGGGCGAGTCAGCCCCAGCATTTT. It codes for CASSEVGASQPQHF.

The chain couples TRBV9 to TRBJ1-3; TRBD1 might be the D (5 bases). The CDR3 totals 16 residues. Germline CDR1 and CDR2: SGDLS and YYNGEE. Trimming left V 7 bases short and J 4 bases short, with 21 bases between. CDR3 in amino acids: CASSPQVSSGGNTIYF. CDR3 DNA sequence: TGTGCCAGCTCCCCACAGGTCTCCTCTGGAGGAAACACCATATATTTT. The full variable domain, its missing parts supplied by reference TRBV9 and TRBJ1-3, is DSGVTQTPKHLITATGQRVTLRCSPRSGDLSVYWYQQSLDQGLQFLIQYYNGEERAKGNILERFSAQQFPDLHSELNLSSLELGDSALYFCASSPQVSSGGNTIYFGEGSWLTVV.

The V call is TRBV9, the J call TRBJ2-6; 9 positions agree with TRBD1. The junction had 8 bases not matched to a gene; V was cut back by 4 bases and J by 3 bases. Per germline, CDR1 SGDLS and CDR2 YYNGEE. The CDR3 has 17 residues. CDR3 nucleotide sequence: TGTGCCAGCAGCCCGGGACAGGGCACGAGTGGGGCCAACGTCCTGACTTTC. This sequence encodes CASSPGQGTSGANVLTF.

The genes are TRBV30 and TRBJ2-2; perhaps D is TRBD1 or TRBD2 (5 bases each). V gave up 5 bases and J gave up 2 bases, with 12 bases separating them. CDR3 length equals 14 residues. Per germline, CDR1 GTSNPN and CDR2 SVGIG (reference sequence). The CDR3 reads CAWGDGINTGELFF. In DNA, the CDR3 is TGTGCCTGGGGGGACGGAATAAACACCGGGGAGCTGTTTTTT. Drawing the rest from reference TRBV30 and TRBJ2-2, the complete variable domain is SQTIHQWPATLVQPVGSPLSLECTVEGTSNPNLYWYRQAAGRGLQLLFYSVGIGQISSEVPQNLSASRPQDRQFILSSKKLLLSDSGFYLCAWGDGINTGELFFGEGSRLTVL.

J is TRBJ2-2 and V is TRBV7-2, with TRBD2 matching 9 bases. V trimming: 4 bases; J trimming: 3 bases; junction bases outside the gene matches: 6. Germline CDR1 is SGHTA and CDR2 is FQGNSA. This CDR3 comprises 16 residues. The CDR3 DNA reads as TGTGCCAGCAGCTCCAGCGGGGGGAGGTACACCGGGGAGCTGTTTTTT. Protein: CASSSSGGRYTGELFF.

The chain is built from TRBV11-2 and TRBJ1-2, with 7 bases that match TRBD1. Germline-derived CDR1 and CDR2 are SGHAT and FQNNGV. This CDR3 comprises 14 residues. The junction had 7 bases not matched to a gene; V was cut back by 5 bases and J by 4 bases. CDR3 bases: TGTGCCAGCAGCGCGAGACAGGGACTCTATGGCTACACCTTC. Its translation is CASSARQGLYGYTF.

The chain recombines TRBV28 with TRBJ2-4, with 11 bases lining up with TRBD1. Germline assignment: CDR1 MDHEN and CDR2 SYDVKM. The CDR3 is 17 amino acids. V lost 5 bases and J lost 1; bases outside the gene matches: 7. DNA for the CDR3: TGTGCCAGCAGTCACCGGGACAGGGGGAGGGCCAAAAACATTCAGTACTTC. This gives the protein CASSHRDRGRAKNIQYF.

The chain links TRBV9 to TRBJ2-3, with 11 bases aligning to TRBD2. V was pared by 1 base and J by 2 bases, with 9 bases of the junction left unmatched. The CDR3 is made up of 18 amino acids. Germline CDR1 SGDLS, CDR2 YYNGEE. Here the CDR3 DNA reads TGTGCCAGCAGCGTACCCTTGACTAGCGGGGAGACCACAGATACGCAGTATTTT. This translates into CASSVPLTSGETTDTQYF.

In this sample, this clone turned up a few times. The chain couples TRBV9 to TRBJ2-1; maybe TRBD2 (6 bases). The germline V gene has CDR1 SGDLS and CDR2 YYNGEE. The CDR3 is 15 residues long. V was shortened by 0 bases and J by 7 bases, with 14 bases between the two germline ends. The DNA for the CDR3 is TGTGCCAGCAGCGTAGGGGGGAGCGGGTGGAATGAGCAGTTCTTC. It yields the protein CASSVGGSGWNEQFF.

Concerning this clone: The junction departs from the called germline gene at one end, perhaps through a read error. CDR3 loop: CATETYKNIQYF. The CDR3 region has the DNA TGCGCGACCGAGACCTACAAAAACATTCAGTACTTC. This chain uses TRBV6-6 with TRBJ2-4; D gene ambiguous. The CDR3 consists of 12 residues. Germline V gives CDR1 MNHNY, CDR2 SVGAGI (reference sequence).

The V call is TRBV6-5, the J call TRBJ1-1; tentatively, D is TRBD1 (5 bases). The germline V gene has CDR1 MNHEY and CDR2 SVGAGI. The CDR3 contains 13 residues. Trimming cost V 6 bases and J 1 base, with 9 bases left between them. The CDR3 here is CASRQTENTEAFF. CDR3 in DNA: TGTGCCAGCAGGCAGACAGAGAACACTGAAGCTTTCTTT.

This clone appeared a few times. V usage is TRBV11-2 and J usage is TRBJ1-6; no firm D call. Germline-derived CDR1 and CDR2 are SGHAT and FQNNGV. V lost 2 bases, J lost 6 bases, and 5 bases lay in between. This CDR3 has 13 residues. For the CDR3, the DNA is TGTGCCAGCAGCTTAAACTCTAATTCACCCCTCCACTTT. This translates into CASSLNSNSPLHF.